These T cell receptor beta chains were read from a single sample in a study of T cell repertoires in cytomegalovirus infection. A single record per CDR3 protein comes from TCRdb applying MiXCR to the reads. The sample yields hundreds of thousands of distinct CDR3 sequences, 20% to 25% seen once. Material for sequencing was CD8+ T cells from PBMCs. These receptors came from a human donor in good health (CMV status not recorded). Some clones in this sample may be carry-over from other donors' samples. CDR3s leave out the opening cysteine and the closing phenylalanine or tryptophan. A D gene is named only where the DNA matches it firmly.

j_call	d_call	v_call	cdr3_aa
TRBJ2-3	NA	TRBV5-1	ANSPHERLLESTDTQY
TRBJ2-5	NA	TRBV7-2	ASSLPDSARKTQY
TRBJ2-7	TRBD2	TRBV29-1	SVGTGGWEQY
TRBJ2-1	NA	TRBV11-3	ASSLDFARPSYNEQF
TRBJ2-3	NA	TRBV20-1	SAPVPDTQY
TRBJ2-2	NA	TRBV19	ASSMEAGRAGELF
TRBJ2-1	NA	TRBV20-1	SARPTYWDEQF
TRBJ1-1	NA	TRBV7-3	ASSLFSPDQGTEAF
TRBJ1-1	NA	TRBV20-1	SARDPIAGRGTEAF
TRBJ2-1	TRBD1	TRBV23-1	ASSQYGQGMDDNEQF
TRBJ1-2	NA	TRBV27	ASSFTGPYGYT
TRBJ2-3	NA	TRBV10-3	AIRLDPDTQY
TRBJ2-1	NA	TRBV2	ASDYPSDSSYNEQF
TRBJ2-4	TRBD1	TRBV12-3/TRBV12-4	ASSLVRDSKY
TRBJ1-5	TRBD1	TRBV20-1	SARAYRTGPNSNQPQH
TRBJ1-2	NA	TRBV7-9	ASNPTEGPGNGYT
TRBJ1-2	NA	TRBV20-1	SARDPGLYYLGYT
TRBJ2-1	NA	TRBV7-9	ASGTVGGRQEQF
TRBJ1-1	NA	TRBV28	ASSQIGTRDTEAF
TRBJ1-2	TRBD1	TRBV7-8	ASRPGTGWVYGYT
TRBJ1-5	NA	TRBV28	ASSDRAPQQPQH
TRBJ1-1	TRBD1	TRBV20-1	SAPTGGDWVNTEAF
TRBJ1-1	NA	TRBV11-2	ASSLGNSLRMNTEAF
TRBJ2-7	NA	TRBV7-2	ASSLGGGAGDEQY
TRBJ2-2	NA	TRBV6-2/TRBV6-3	ASSDWGYTGELF
TRBJ1-1	NA	TRBV20-1	SARGPNTEAF
TRBJ2-3	NA	TRBV20-1	SARDDPTDTQY
TRBJ1-1	NA	TRBV6-5	ASSYRAMNTEAF
TRBJ2-1	NA	TRBV13	ASSWVGSSYNEQF
TRBJ1-1	NA	TRBV5-6	ASSLSYRENTEAF
TRBJ1-4	NA	TRBV10-2	ASTPTLARNEKLF
TRBJ1-5	NA	TRBV19	ASSIVPGQSNQPQH
TRBJ1-4	TRBD1	TRBV7-9	ASSKEQGVEKLF
TRBJ2-5	NA	TRBV6-1	ASSYGVSVETQY
TRBJ2-1	NA	TRBV2	ASSGLKRILWEQF
TRBJ2-2	NA	TRBV27	ASSPYGGENTGELF
TRBJ1-5	NA	TRBV4-2	ASSQVLLSNQPQH
TRBJ2-7	TRBD1	TRBV25-1	ASSPGQEYEQY
TRBJ1-5	TRBD1	TRBV9	ANSSGTGSNQPQH
TRBJ2-1	NA	TRBV6-6	ASCYSARTDYNEQF
TRBJ1-1	NA	TRBV6-2/TRBV6-3	ASSYDRLSGMNTEAF
TRBJ2-2	NA	TRBV12-3/TRBV12-4	ASTPAGELF
TRBJ2-5	TRBD1	TRBV28	ASSPTTGGLETQY